The next 24 T cell receptor beta chains were all read from a single sample in a study of T cell responses to AZD1222 COVID-19 vaccine. Clones were sequenced by immunoSEQ multiplex PCR, and TCRdb holds only the in-frame ones, with some missing. Of around 56,000 clones in the sample, about 89% were seen once. The sequences come from peripheral blood, collected 28 days after the second AZD1222 dose. The receptors here all came from an adult who received the AZD1222 COVID-19 vaccine.

The gene calls are TRBV3-1 (or the pseudogene TRBV3-2) and TRBJ2-6; perhaps TRBD1 as D (5 bases). In germline, CDR1 is LGHDT, CDR2 YNNKEL (reference sequence). The germline V and J ends were trimmed by 3 bases and 0 bases, with 9 bases remaining between them. This CDR3 is built from 16 residues. The CDR3 sequence: CASSHRRASGANVLTF. CDR3 nucleotide sequence: TGTGCCAGCAGCCATCGCAGGGCCTCTGGGGCCAACGTCCTGACTTTC.

The V call is TRBV7-9, the J call TRBJ1-3; 10 bases line up with TRBD1. The CDR3 is made up of 16 amino acids. CDR1 is SEHNR and CDR2 is FQNEAQ in the germline V gene (reference sequence). J gave up 0 bases and V 7 bases, and 6 bases lay outside the gene matches. CDR3 sequence: CASMGDRGFSGNTIYF. In nucleotides, the CDR3 is TGTGCCAGCATGGGGGACAGGGGTTTCTCTGGAAACACCATATATTTT.

The chain combines TRBV14 with TRBJ1-2, with D tentatively TRBD1 (5 bases). The CDR3 length is 13 residues. The germline gives CDR1 SGHDN, CDR2 FVKESK. With 4 bases removed from V and 4 bases from J, the gap between germline ends came to 10 bases. CDR3 sequence reads: CASSRGRSYGYTF. In DNA form, the CDR3 reads TGTGCCAGCAGCCGGGGACGGAGCTATGGCTACACCTTC.

The V gene is TRBV11-3, the J gene TRBJ2-7; a possible D gene is TRBD1 (5 bases). Trimming took off 1 base at V and 3 bases at J, with 10 bases between the two ends. The germline V gene encodes CDR1 SGHNT and CDR2 YENEEA. This CDR3 has 14 residues. CDR3 in DNA: TGTGCCAGCAGCTTAGGAAGGGGCTTCTACGAGCAGTACTTC. The encoded protein is CASSLGRGFYEQYF.

The chain has TRBV19 and TRBJ1-4; D is unclear. This CDR3 comprises 18 residues. Trimming stripped 3 bases from V and 0 bases from J, with 17 bases between. Germline assignment: CDR1 LNHDA and CDR2 SQIVND (reference sequence). The CDR3, as DNA: TGTGCCAGTAGTATGGCCGCGGTTCTTTCGGCAACTAATGAAAAACTGTTTTTT. As protein: CASSMAAVLSATNEKLFF.

This chain uses TRBV11-2 with TRBJ2-7; 7 bases map to TRBD1. The CDR3 length is 15 residues. CDR1 is SGHAT and CDR2 is FQNNGV in the germline V gene. The trim removed 5 bases at V and 4 bases at J, leaving 11 bases unmatched. As DNA, the CDR3 is TGTGCCAGCAGCGCACAGGGGTTGATGAGTTACGAGCAGTACTTC. As protein: CASSAQGLMSYEQYF.

This sequence joins TRBV6-6 and TRBJ2-1, with 8 bases aligning to TRBD1. The CDR3 spans 14 residues. The V gene end was trimmed by 6 bases and the J gene end by 9 bases; junction bases not matched to a gene: 10. In germline, CDR1 is MNHNY, CDR2 SVGAGI (reference sequence). The CDR3 DNA reads as TGTGCCAGCAGCCGGGACCCAGGACAGGGTGAGCAGTTCTTC. Translation: CASSRDPGQGEQFF.

V usage is TRBV29-1 and J usage is TRBJ2-5; D call uncertain. V lost 2 bases to trimming and J lost 2 bases, with 6 bases between them. CDR3 length equals 12 residues. Germline assignment: CDR1 SQVTM and CDR2 ANQGSEA. The CDR3 coding sequence is TGCAGCGTTGAAAGATCACAAGAGACCCAGTACTTC. This codes for CSVERSQETQYF.

The count of this clone is one. The chain links TRBV4-3 to TRBJ1-4, with 9 bases matching TRBD1. V was clipped by 1 base and J by 2 bases; unmatched bases: 8. The CDR3 totals 18 residues. Per the germline V gene, CDR1 is LGHNA and CDR2 is YSLEER. The CDR3 spells CASSQASTGGWTNEKLFF. The CDR3 region has the DNA TGCGCCAGCAGCCAAGCCTCGACAGGGGGTTGGACTAATGAAAAACTGTTTTTT.

This clone has a single count. The rearrangement uses TRBV3-1 (or the pseudogene TRBV3-2) and TRBJ1-3; 8 bases map to TRBD1. V shed 3 bases, J shed 3 bases, and the junction held 7 bases outside the gene matches. The germline CDR1 and CDR2 sequences are LGHDT and YNNKEL (reference sequence). The CDR3 has 16 residues. CDR3 bases: TGTGCCAGCAGCCACCGGGACAGGCGGCGTGGAAACACCATATATTTT. Amino acid sequence: CASSHRDRRRGNTIYF.

This chain joins TRBV7-8 and TRBJ1-1; D perhaps matches TRBD1 (6 bases). Trimming removed 4 bases at V and 0 bases at J, with 12 bases between. The CDR3 contains 15 residues. In germline, CDR1 is SGHVS, CDR2 FQNEAQ. The CDR3 region has the DNA TGTGCCAGCAGCTCCTCAGGGGTAATGAACACTGAAGCTTTCTTT. As protein: CASSSSGVMNTEAFF. Full variable domain (outside the CDR3, taken from reference TRBV7-8 and TRBJ1-1): GAGVSQSPRYKVAKRGQDVALRCDPISGHVSLFWYQQALGQGPEFLTYFQNEAQLDKSGLPSDRFFAERPEGSVSTLKIQRTQQEDSAVYLCASSSSGVMNTEAFFGQGTRLTVV.

The J gene is TRBJ2-7, the V gene TRBV5-8, with TRBD1 matching 9 bases. The CDR3 length is 15 residues. V shed 4 bases, J shed 2 bases, and the junction held 7 bases outside the gene matches. Germline V gene data show CDR1 as SGHTS and CDR2 as YDEGEE. CDR3 sequence reads: CASSATGTGTYEQYF. The CDR3 DNA is TGTGCCAGCAGCGCTACCGGGACAGGGACCTACGAGCAGTACTTC.

The chain recombines TRBV19 with TRBJ2-7; D remains ambiguous. Trimming cost V 10 bases and J 2 bases, with 15 bases left between them. This CDR3 spans 13 amino acids. Germline CDR1 LNHDA, CDR2 SQIVND (reference sequence). This chain's CDR3 is CATRVPSTYEQYF. CDR3 DNA sequence: TGTGCCACCCGGGTTCCTTCCACCTACGAGCAGTACTTC.

J is TRBJ2-1 and V is TRBV5-1, with 8 nucleotides matching TRBD2. The CDR3 is 14 amino acids. Germline loops: CDR1 SGHRS, CDR2 YFSETQ. J gave up 12 bases and V 0 bases, and 8 bases lay outside the gene matches. CDR3: CASSLAGNGGAQFF. CDR3 sequence (DNA): TGCGCCAGCAGCTTGGCCGGGAACGGGGGGGCGCAGTTCTTC.

CDR3 residues: CASSPSTDTEAFF. CDR3 DNA sequence: TGTGCCAGCAGCCCCTCGACAGACACTGAAGCTTTCTTT. V usage is TRBV3-1 (or the pseudogene TRBV3-2) and J usage is TRBJ1-1; a possible D gene is TRBD1 (5 bases). CDR3 length: 13 amino acids. With 4 bases removed from V and 3 bases from J, the gap between germline ends came to 9 bases. Germline CDR1 LGHDT, CDR2 YNNKEL (reference sequence).

The chain links TRBV4-2 to TRBJ2-2; D assignment may be TRBD1 or TRBD2 (5 bases each). CDR3 length equals 19 residues. CDR1 is LGHNA and CDR2 is YNFKEQ in the germline V gene. V lost 0 bases to trimming and J lost 0 bases, with 17 bases between them. CDR3: CASSQDWVVGTSNTGELFF. The CDR3 nucleotides are TGTGCCAGCAGCCAAGACTGGGTTGTGGGGACCTCGAACACCGGGGAGCTGTTTTTT.

This sequence joins TRBV2 and TRBJ2-7; no definite D call. Germline values: CDR1 SNHLY, CDR2 FYNNEI. The CDR3 spans 13 residues. V lost 7 bases and J 2 bases, leaving 12 bases between the germline ends. CDR3 amino acids: CASIEQLTYEQYF. Here the CDR3 DNA reads TGTGCCAGCATTGAGCAGTTGACCTACGAGCAGTACTTC.

The V call is TRBV24-1, the J call TRBJ2-1, with a weak D call TRBD2 (5 bases). CDR1 and CDR2 (germline): KGHDR, SFDVKD. The V end was cut by 4 bases, the J end by 6 bases, with 9 bases between. This CDR3 spans 13 amino acids. For the CDR3, the DNA is TGTGCCACCAGTGACGGAGGCTCCAATGAGCAGTTCTTC. It yields the protein CATSDGGSNEQFF.

The rearrangement joins TRBV5-1 to TRBJ2-3, with TRBD1 matching 9 bases. Germline CDR1 is SGHRS and CDR2 is YFSETQ. This CDR3 is built from 14 residues. The J segment lost 3 bases and the V segment lost 4 bases, leaving 3 bases of the junction unmatched. The CDR3 spells CASSRTGVTDTQYF. The CDR3 DNA reads as TGCGCCAGCAGCAGGACAGGGGTAACAGATACGCAGTATTTT.

The chain is built from TRBV7-2 and TRBJ2-3; 16 bases fit TRBD2. V shed 5 bases, J shed 4 bases, and the junction held 6 bases outside the gene matches. CDR3 length: 17 residues. Germline V CDR1 and CDR2: SGHTA, FQGNSA. The CDR3 coding sequence is TGTGCCAGCAGCCAGTCGGGACTAGCGGGAGGGCCAGATACGCAGTATTTT. This encodes CASSQSGLAGGPDTQYF. Full variable domain (outside the CDR3, taken from reference TRBV7-2 and TRBJ2-3): GAGVSQSPSNKVTEKGKDVELRCDPISGHTALYWYRQSLGQGLEFLIYFQGNSAPDKSGLPSDRFSAERTGGSVSTLTIQRTQQEDSAVYLCASSQSGLAGGPDTQYFGPGTRLTVL.

The chain has TRBV4-3 and TRBJ2-7; TRBD2 matches at 7 bases. This CDR3 is 14 amino acids long. Germline V gene data show CDR1 as LGHNA and CDR2 as YSLEER. J was trimmed by 7 bases and V by 3 bases; bases with no gene match: 9. The CDR3 reads CASSQSREGREQYF. CDR3 DNA: TGCGCCAGCAGCCAGTCAAGGGAGGGCAGGGAGCAGTACTTC.

The chain employs TRBV7-2 and TRBJ2-5, with D hard to call. Germline V CDR1 and CDR2: SGHTA, FQGNSA. The CDR3 sequence is 15 residues long. V was pared by 5 bases and J by 4 bases, with 17 bases between. The chain's CDR3 is CASSRRVGWGETQYF. The DNA of the CDR3 is TGTGCCAGCAGCAGGAGAGTGGGATGGGGAGAGACCCAGTACTTC.

This clone was recorded a few times. CDR3 residues: CASSVLAGSYEQYF. For the CDR3, the DNA is TGTGCCAGCAGTGTACTAGCGGGCTCCTACGAGCAGTACTTC. The rearrangement uses TRBV27 and TRBJ2-7, with 9 bases that match TRBD2. V shed 5 bases and J 0 bases; nucleotides not matched to a gene: 2. The CDR3 runs to 14 residues. Germline assignment: CDR1 MNHEY and CDR2 SMNVEV (reference sequence).

This sequence joins TRBV7-9 and TRBJ1-2; perhaps TRBD1 as D (5 bases). The CDR3 loop spans 15 amino acids. Trimming removed 5 bases at V and 7 bases at J, with 20 bases between. CDR1 and CDR2 (germline): SEHNR, FQNEAQ (reference sequence). This CDR3 reads CASSPARAGPSGYTF. CDR3 bases: TGTGCCAGCAGCCCCGCGAGGGCAGGGCCAAGTGGCTACACCTTC.